This TCR beta chain stems from a study of Graves' ophthalmopathy and Graves' hyperthyroidism. Whole-study findings and limits: Blood also contained most of the expanded thyroid clonotypes above 0.001 frequency.

The study amplified TCR beta CDR3 regions using RNA transcripts. Second-round multiplex PCR came after first-round RT-PCR with HTBI primers. TCRdb ran MiXCR on the multiplex PCR reads and lists one entry per CDR3 protein. The sample gives fewer than 600,000 distinct CDR3 sequences, 13% to 15% of which show up once; 9.5% to 10% is in the top ten. The CDR3 consists of 14 residues. CDR1 and CDR2 from the germline V gene are LNHNV and YYDKDF (reference sequence). The V end was cut by 1 base, the J end by 2 bases, with 9 bases between. This clonotype was found many times. Its target is unknown. Patients were excluded if they had other autoimmune diseases or uncontrolled infections, and likewise if pregnancy or lactation applied. What supplied the PBMCs was about 10 ml of fresh peripheral blood.

What was sequenced was blood. V usage is TRBV15 and J usage is TRBJ2-7; D unresolved. This clonotype was obtained from a woman aged 25 to 39 with Graves' ophthalmopathy. The CDR3 loop is CATSRVNSPYEQYF. CDR3 bases: TGTGCCACCAGCAGAGTAAACAGCCCCTACGAGCAGTACTTC.